This T cell receptor beta chain comes out of a study of T cells after posttransplantation cyclophosphamide. Study conclusions and caveats: Donor CD8+ memory clones often dominated recipient blood repertoires at later times. TRB clonality was highly associated with recipient CMV seropositivity and reactivation. TRB overlap between skin or GI tissue T cells and blood was limited.

This clone was recorded many times. The antigen remains undetermined. Trimming shortened V by 4 bases and J by 3 bases, and 7 bases separated the two germline ends. The germline V gene has CDR1 SGHTA and CDR2 FQGNSA. The CDR3 totals 12 residues. Busulfan-fludarabine conditioning, marrow transplant, and cyclophosphamide on days +3 and +4 were administered. Measured with immunoSEQ multiplex PCR; TCRdb has only the in-frame clones, and not every one. The specimen has 3,200 or so clones, none found just once. V is TRBV7-2 and J is TRBJ2-7; D remains unclear. Sequenced material: PBMCs, taken after allogeneic stem cell transplant with posttransplant cyclophosphamide. The clonotype was recovered from an older female patient who received an allogeneic stem cell transplant from a related donor and was CMV-positive. Some of the T cells may derive from the graft donor. CDR3 loop: CASSSLLYEQYF. The CDR3 nucleotides read TGTGCCAGCAGCTCTCTACTCTACGAGCAGTACTTC.